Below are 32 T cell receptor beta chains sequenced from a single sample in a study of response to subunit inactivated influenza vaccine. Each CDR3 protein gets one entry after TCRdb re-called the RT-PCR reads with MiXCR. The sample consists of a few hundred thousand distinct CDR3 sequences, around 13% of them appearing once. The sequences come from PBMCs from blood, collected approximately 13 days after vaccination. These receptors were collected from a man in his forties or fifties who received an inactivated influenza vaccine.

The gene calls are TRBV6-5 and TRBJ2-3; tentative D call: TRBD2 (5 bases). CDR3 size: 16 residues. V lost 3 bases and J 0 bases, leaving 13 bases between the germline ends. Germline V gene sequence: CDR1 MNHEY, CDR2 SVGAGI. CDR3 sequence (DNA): TGTGCCAGCAGTTATATGGAGGCCCCTAGCACAGATACGCAGTATTTT. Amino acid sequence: CASSYMEAPSTDTQYF.

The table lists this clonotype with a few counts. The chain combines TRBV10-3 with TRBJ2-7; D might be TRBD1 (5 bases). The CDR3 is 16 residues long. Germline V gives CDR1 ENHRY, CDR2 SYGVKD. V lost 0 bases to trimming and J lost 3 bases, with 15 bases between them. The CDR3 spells CAISESSFQGDYEQYF. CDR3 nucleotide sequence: TGTGCCATCAGTGAGTCGAGTTTCCAAGGGGACTACGAGCAGTACTTC.

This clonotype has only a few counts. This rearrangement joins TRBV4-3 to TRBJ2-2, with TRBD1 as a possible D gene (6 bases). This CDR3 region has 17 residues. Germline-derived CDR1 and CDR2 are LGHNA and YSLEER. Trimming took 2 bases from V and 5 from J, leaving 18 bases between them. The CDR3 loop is CASSQLYRVDQTGELFF. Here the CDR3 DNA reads TGCGCCAGCAGCCAATTATACAGGGTTGATCAGACCGGGGAGCTGTTTTTT.

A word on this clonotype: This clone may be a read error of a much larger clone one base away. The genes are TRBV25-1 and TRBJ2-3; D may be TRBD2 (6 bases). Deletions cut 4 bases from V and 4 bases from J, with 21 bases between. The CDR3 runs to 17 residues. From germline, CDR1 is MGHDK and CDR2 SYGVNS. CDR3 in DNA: TGTGCCAGCAGTGCCTCCTACGGCGGGGCAGGGTCAGATACGCAGTATTTT. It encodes CASSASYGGAGSDTQYF.

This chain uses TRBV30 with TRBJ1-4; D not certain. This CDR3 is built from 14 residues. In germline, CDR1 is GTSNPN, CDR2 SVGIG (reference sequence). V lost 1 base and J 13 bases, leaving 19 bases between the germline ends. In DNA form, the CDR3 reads TGTGCCTGGAGTGCGGGGTCTTTGGGTTTGGGACTGTTTTTT. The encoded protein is CAWSAGSLGLGLFF.

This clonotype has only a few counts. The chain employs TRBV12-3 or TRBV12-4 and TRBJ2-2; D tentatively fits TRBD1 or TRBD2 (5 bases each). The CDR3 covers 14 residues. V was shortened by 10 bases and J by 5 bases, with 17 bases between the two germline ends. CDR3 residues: CAIKPGRRTGELFF. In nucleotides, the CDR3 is TGTGCCATCAAACCGGGACGAAGAACCGGGGAGCTGTTTTTT.

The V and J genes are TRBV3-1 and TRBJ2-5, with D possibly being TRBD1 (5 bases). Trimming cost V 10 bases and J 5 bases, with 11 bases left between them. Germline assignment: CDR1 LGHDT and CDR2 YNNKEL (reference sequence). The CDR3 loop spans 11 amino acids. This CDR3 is CATQGYETQYF. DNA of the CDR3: TGTGCCACCCAGGGATATGAGACCCAGTACTTC.

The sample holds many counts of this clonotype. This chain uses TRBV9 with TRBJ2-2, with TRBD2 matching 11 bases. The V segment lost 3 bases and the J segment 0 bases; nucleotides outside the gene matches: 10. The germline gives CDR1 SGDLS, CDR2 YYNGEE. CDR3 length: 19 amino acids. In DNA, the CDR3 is TGTGCCAGCAGCGCCTCCGGGACTAGCGGTTATTCGAACACCGGGGAGCTGTTTTTT. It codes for CASSASGTSGYSNTGELFF.

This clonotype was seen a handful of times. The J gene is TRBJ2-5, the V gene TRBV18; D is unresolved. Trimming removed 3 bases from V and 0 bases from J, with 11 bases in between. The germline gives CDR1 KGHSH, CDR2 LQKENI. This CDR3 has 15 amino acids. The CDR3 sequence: CASSPGSQYQETQYF. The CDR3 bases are TGTGCCAGCTCACCTGGAAGCCAGTACCAAGAGACCCAGTACTTC.

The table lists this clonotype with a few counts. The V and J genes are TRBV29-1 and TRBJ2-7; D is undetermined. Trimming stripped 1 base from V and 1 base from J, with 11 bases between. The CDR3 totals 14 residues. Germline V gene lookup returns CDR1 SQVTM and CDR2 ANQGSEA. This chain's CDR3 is CSVEVRLGSYEQYF. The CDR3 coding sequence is TGCAGCGTTGAAGTCCGGCTGGGATCCTACGAGCAGTACTTC.

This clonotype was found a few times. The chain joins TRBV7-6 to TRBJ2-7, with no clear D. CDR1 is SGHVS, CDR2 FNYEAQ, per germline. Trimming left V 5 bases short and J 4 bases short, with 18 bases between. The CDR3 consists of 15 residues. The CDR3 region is CASSLVPSAPYEQYF. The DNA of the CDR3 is TGTGCCAGCAGCCTTGTCCCATCAGCCCCTTACGAGCAGTACTTC.

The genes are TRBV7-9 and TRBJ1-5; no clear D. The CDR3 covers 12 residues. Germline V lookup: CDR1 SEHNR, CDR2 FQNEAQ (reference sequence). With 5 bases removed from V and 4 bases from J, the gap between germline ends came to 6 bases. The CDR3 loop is CASSGPNQPQHF. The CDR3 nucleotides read TGTGCCAGCAGCGGCCCAAATCAGCCCCAGCATTTT.

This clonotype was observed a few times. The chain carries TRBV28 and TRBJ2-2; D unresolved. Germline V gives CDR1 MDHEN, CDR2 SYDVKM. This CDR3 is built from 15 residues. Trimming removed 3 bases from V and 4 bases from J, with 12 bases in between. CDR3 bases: TGTGCCAGCAGTTTCTATGGGCAGTCCACCGGGGAGCTGTTTTTT. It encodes CASSFYGQSTGELFF.

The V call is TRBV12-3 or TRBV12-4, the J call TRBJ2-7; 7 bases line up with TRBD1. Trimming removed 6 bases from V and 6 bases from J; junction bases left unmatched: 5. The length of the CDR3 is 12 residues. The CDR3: CASSTTGIEQYF. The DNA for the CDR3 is TGTGCCAGCAGCACGACAGGGATCGAGCAGTACTTC.

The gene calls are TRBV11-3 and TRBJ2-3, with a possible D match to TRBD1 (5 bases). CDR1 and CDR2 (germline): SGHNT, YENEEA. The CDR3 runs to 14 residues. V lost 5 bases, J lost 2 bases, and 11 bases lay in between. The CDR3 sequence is CASSPTGTTDTQYF. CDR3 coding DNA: TGTGCCAGCAGCCCAACAGGAACCACAGATACGCAGTATTTT.

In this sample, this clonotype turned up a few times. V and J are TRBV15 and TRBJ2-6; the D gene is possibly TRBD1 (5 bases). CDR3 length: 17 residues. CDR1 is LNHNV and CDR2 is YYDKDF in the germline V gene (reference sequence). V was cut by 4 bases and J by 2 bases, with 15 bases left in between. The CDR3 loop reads CATSTGQGRAGANVLTF. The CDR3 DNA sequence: TGTGCCACCAGCACCGGCCAGGGAAGGGCTGGGGCCAACGTCCTGACTTTC.

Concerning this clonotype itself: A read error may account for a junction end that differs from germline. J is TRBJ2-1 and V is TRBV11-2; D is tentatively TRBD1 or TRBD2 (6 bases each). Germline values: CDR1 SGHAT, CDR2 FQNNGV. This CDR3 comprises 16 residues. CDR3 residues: CASSLTLRGRPNEQIF. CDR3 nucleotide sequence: TGTGCCAGCAGCTTAACCCTCCGGGGGCGACCCAATGAGCAGATCTTC.

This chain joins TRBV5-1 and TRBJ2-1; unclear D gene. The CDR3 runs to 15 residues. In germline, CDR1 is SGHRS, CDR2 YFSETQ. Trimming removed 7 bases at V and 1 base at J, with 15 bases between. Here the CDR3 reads CASGSQTGSYNEQFF. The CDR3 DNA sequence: TGCGCCAGCGGAAGTCAAACTGGATCCTACAATGAGCAGTTCTTC.

The CDR3 DNA follows: TGTGCCAGCAGCTCCTTACCGGGACTAGCGGACCTATTTTCCTCCTACAATGAGCAGTTCTTC. Protein product: CASSSLPGLADLFSSYNEQFF. V gene TRBV11-2 combines with J gene TRBJ2-1; 11 nucleotides line up with TRBD2. V dropped 4 bases and J dropped 0; count of bases not matched to a gene: 17. Germline V lookup: CDR1 SGHAT, CDR2 FQNNGV. This CDR3 comprises 21 residues.

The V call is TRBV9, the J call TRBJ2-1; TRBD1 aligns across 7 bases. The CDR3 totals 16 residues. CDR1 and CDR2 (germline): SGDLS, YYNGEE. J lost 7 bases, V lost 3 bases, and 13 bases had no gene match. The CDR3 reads CASSAGTGQPWNEQFF. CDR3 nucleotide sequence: TGTGCCAGCAGCGCGGGTACGGGACAGCCCTGGAATGAGCAGTTCTTC.

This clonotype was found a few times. The CDR3 DNA reads as TGCGCCAGCAGCAGGGACAGGGAATACAACGAGCAGTACTTC. Translating gives CASSRDREYNEQYF. The chain is built from TRBV5-1 and TRBJ2-7; TRBD1 agrees at 9 bases. Germline lookup yields CDR1 SGHRS and CDR2 YFSETQ. After removal of 4 bases from V and 5 bases from J, the junction contained 7 bases not matched to a gene. The CDR3 is 14 amino acids.

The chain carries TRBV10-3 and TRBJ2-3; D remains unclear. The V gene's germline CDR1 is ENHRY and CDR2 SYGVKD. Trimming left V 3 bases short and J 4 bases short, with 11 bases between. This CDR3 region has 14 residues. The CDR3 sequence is CAISESYLSDTQYF. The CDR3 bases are TGTGCCATCAGTGAAAGTTATCTATCAGATACGCAGTATTTT.

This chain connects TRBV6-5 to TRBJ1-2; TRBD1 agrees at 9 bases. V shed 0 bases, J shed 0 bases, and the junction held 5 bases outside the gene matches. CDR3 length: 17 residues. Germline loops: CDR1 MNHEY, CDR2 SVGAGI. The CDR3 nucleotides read TGTGCCAGCAGTTACTCGGCGGGACAGGGAGCTAACTATGGCTACACCTTC. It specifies CASSYSAGQGANYGYTF.

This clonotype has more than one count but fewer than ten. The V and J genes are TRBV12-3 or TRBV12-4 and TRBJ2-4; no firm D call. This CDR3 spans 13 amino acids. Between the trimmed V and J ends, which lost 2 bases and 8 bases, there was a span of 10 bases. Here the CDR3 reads CASSLSGWDIQYF. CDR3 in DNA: TGTGCCAGCAGTTTATCCGGTTGGGACATTCAGTACTTC.

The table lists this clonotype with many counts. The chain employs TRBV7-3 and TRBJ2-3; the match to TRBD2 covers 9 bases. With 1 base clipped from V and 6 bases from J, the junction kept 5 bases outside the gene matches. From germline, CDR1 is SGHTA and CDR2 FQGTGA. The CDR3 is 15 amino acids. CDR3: CASSLRASGIDTQYF. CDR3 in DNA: TGTGCCAGCAGCTTAAGAGCTAGCGGGATTGATACGCAGTATTTT.

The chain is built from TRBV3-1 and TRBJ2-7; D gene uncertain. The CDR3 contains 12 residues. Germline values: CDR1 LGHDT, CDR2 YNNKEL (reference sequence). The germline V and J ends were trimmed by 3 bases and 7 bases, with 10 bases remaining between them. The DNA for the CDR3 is TGTGCCAGCAGCCACGGACGGCCGGAGCAGTACTTC. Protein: CASSHGRPEQYF.

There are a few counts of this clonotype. CDR3 DNA: TGTGCCAGCAGCGTAGGCCAGGGTTCGGAAAAACTGTTTTTT. Translating gives CASSVGQGSEKLFF. This chain joins TRBV9 and TRBJ1-4; perhaps TRBD1 as D (5 bases). The CDR3 contains 14 residues. The V end lost 0 bases, the J end lost 8 bases, and 11 bases lay between the germline ends. Germline V gene sequence: CDR1 SGDLS, CDR2 YYNGEE.

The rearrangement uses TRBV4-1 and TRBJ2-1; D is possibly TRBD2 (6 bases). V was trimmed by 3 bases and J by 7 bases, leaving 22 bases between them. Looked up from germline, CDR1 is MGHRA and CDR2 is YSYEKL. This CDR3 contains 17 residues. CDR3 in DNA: TGCGCCAGCAGCCAGAGGGGACTGGACTCCACGAGGAATGAGCAGTTCTTC. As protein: CASSQRGLDSTRNEQFF.

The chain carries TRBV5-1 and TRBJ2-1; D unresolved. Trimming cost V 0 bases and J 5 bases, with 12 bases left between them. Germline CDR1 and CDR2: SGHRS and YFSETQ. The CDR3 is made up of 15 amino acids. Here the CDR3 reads CASSLEVTRDNEQFF. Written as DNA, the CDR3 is TGCGCCAGCAGCTTGGAGGTCACCCGGGACAATGAGCAGTTCTTC.

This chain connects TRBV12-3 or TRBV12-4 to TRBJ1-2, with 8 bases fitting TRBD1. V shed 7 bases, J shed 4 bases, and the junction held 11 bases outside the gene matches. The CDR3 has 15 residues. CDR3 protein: CASTPGTGDLYGYTF. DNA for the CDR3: TGTGCCAGCACTCCCGGGACAGGCGATCTCTATGGCTACACCTTC.

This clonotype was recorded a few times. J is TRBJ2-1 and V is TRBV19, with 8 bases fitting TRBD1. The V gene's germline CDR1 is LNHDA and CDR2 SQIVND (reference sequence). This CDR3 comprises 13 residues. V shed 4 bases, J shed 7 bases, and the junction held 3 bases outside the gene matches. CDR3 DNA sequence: TGTGCCAGTAGTAAGGACAGGGCAAATGAGCAGTTCTTC. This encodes CASSKDRANEQFF.

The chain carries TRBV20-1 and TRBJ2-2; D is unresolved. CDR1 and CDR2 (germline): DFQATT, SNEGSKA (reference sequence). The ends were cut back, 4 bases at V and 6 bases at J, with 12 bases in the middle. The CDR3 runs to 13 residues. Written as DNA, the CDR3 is TGCAGTGCTATGGCAGCGCGTGCCGGGGAGCTGTTTTTT. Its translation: CSAMAARAGELFF.